This record looks at one T cell receptor (beta chain) sequence and its context. Under the authors' procedure: For nucleated cells, counts were estimated from reference gene primer amplification. Profiled with immunoSEQ multiplex PCR; TCRdb holds only in-frame clones, not every one. The DNA gave D and trimming, while V, J and clone size come from that table. The sample holds about 130,000 clones, 80% to 90% seen once. This sample was taken from a study of blood T cell repertoires in COVID-19. Study information: Some COVID-19 samples were acute and others convalescent; all came from the United States, Italy and Spain. T cells, B-cell-depleted T cells, or PBMCs provided the cDNA or gDNA that served as material.

Trimming removed 0 bases from V and 6 bases from J, with 15 bases in between. This CDR3 contains 16 residues. Per the germline V gene, CDR1 is LNHDA and CDR2 is SQIVND (reference sequence). The rearrangement joins TRBV19 to TRBJ2-1; D is perhaps TRBD2 (6 bases). Input material: peripheral blood. This sequence originates from a man between 50 and 59 years old with active or convalescent COVID-19. For the CDR3, the DNA is TGTGCCAGTAGTATAGATCTGGCGGGGCCACTCAATGAGCAGTTCTTC. Its translation: CASSIDLAGPLNEQFF. The full variable domain, rest sourced from reference TRBV19 and TRBJ2-1, is DGGITQSPKYLFRKEGQNVTLSCEQNLNHDAMYWYRQDPGQGLRLIYYSQIVNDFQKGDIAEGYSVSREKKESFPLTVTSAQKNPTAFYLCASSIDLAGPLNEQFFGPGTRLTVL.